These 10 T cell receptor beta chains share one sample of origin, sequenced in a study of cytomegalovirus exposure and HLA in healthy donors. The PCR contained 60 Vbeta and 13 Jbeta primers. Sequencing used immunoSEQ multiplex PCR; TCRdb keeps in-frame clones, though not all of them. The sample consists of some 200,000 clones, approximately 70% of them appearing once. The sequenced sample was PBMCs. Receptors were obtained from a man aged 35 to 55 in good health and CMV-seropositive.

This clone occurred a few times. The V call is TRBV28, the J call TRBJ2-5; tentative D call: TRBD2 (6 bases). Germline V gene sequence: CDR1 MDHEN, CDR2 SYDVKM. V dropped 5 bases and J dropped 5 bases, with 18 bases sitting between them. This CDR3 has 15 residues. CDR3 DNA sequence: TGTGCCAGCAGTCCTGAGGGGAGGACCTGGGAGACCCAGTACTTC. Encoded protein: CASSPEGRTWETQYF.

On this clone itself: Distinct nucleotide sequences in the sample also encode this CDR3. The chain employs TRBV6-5 and TRBJ2-5, with 8 bases lining up with TRBD1. The V segment lost 5 bases and the J segment 1 base; nucleotides outside the gene matches: 6. Germline values: CDR1 MNHEY, CDR2 SVGAGI. The CDR3 sequence is 15 residues long. The DNA of the CDR3 is TGTGCCAGCAGTAGAACAGGGGGTAGCCAAGAGACCCAGTACTTC. It specifies CASSRTGGSQETQYF.

A few counts support this clone. The chain uses TRBV5-1 and TRBJ2-1; D is possibly TRBD2 (6 bases). Trimming stripped 0 bases from V and 3 bases from J, with 13 bases between. Germline-derived CDR1 and CDR2 are SGHRS and YFSETQ. This CDR3 is built from 16 residues. CDR3 residues: CASSLDTGGYYNEQFF. The CDR3 nucleotides are TGCGCCAGCAGCTTGGATACCGGGGGTTACTACAATGAGCAGTTCTTC. The full variable domain, in which reference TRBV5-1 and TRBJ2-1 provide the parts outside the CDR3, is KAGVTQTPRYLIKTRGQQVTLSCSPISGHRSVSWYQQTPGQGLQFLFEYFSETQRNKGNFPGRFSGRQFSNSRSEMNVSTLELGDSALYLCASSLDTGGYYNEQFFGPGTRLTVL.

The genes are TRBV10-2 and TRBJ1-1, with 8 nucleotides matching TRBD1. Trimming removed 6 bases from V and 6 bases from J; junction bases left unmatched: 15. This CDR3 has 16 amino acids. Per germline, CDR1 WSHSY and CDR2 SAAADI. CDR3 region: CASRHGTGQGTAEAFF. CDR3 sequence (DNA): TGCGCCAGCAGACACGGGACAGGTCAGGGGACCGCTGAAGCTTTCTTT.

V and J are TRBV6-5 and TRBJ2-6, with D possibly being TRBD2 (5 bases). Per germline, CDR1 MNHEY and CDR2 SVGAGI. CDR3 length: 14 residues. V dropped 10 bases and J dropped 0 bases, with 10 bases sitting between them. The CDR3 DNA is TGTGCCATCGGGGTCTCCTCTGGGGCCAACGTCCTGACTTTC. Amino acid sequence: CAIGVSSGANVLTF.

This chain joins TRBV2 and TRBJ1-2; D call uncertain. With 4 bases removed from V and 2 bases from J, the gap between germline ends came to 11 bases. The CDR3 has 14 amino acids. Germline-derived CDR1 and CDR2 are SNHLY and FYNNEI. CDR3 nucleotides: TGTGCCAGCAGTGCAGGAGCGGGAAACTATGGCTACACCTTC. Amino acid sequence: CASSAGAGNYGYTF.

Of note for this clone: This CDR3 is missing its conserved last phenylalanine or tryptophan, likely due to a read error. The chain has TRBV28 and TRBJ1-6; D is possibly TRBD1 (6 bases). The CDR3 is made up of 15 amino acids. V lost 5 bases and J 6 bases, leaving 14 bases between the germline ends. Germline V lookup: CDR1 MDHEN, CDR2 SYDVKM. CDR3 sequence: CASSLPTGFNSPLHL. DNA of the CDR3: TGTGCCAGCAGTCTCCCGACAGGCTTTAATTCACCCCTCCACCTT.

The rearrangement joins TRBV5-4 to TRBJ2-7, with D perhaps TRBD1 (7 bases). The CDR3 runs to 16 residues. Germline CDR1 and CDR2: SGHNT and YYREEE (reference sequence). The V and J ends lost 4 bases and 5 bases respectively, with 22 bases between them. The CDR3 spells CASSIRARGAQDEQYF. Here the CDR3 DNA reads TGTGCCAGCAGCATCCGAGCCAGGGGGGCCCAGGACGAGCAGTACTTC.

The chain joins TRBV5-4 to TRBJ1-2, with TRBD1 matching over 10 bases. Germline CDR1 SGHNT, CDR2 YYREEE (reference sequence). V lost 3 bases, J lost 4 bases, and 9 bases stayed unmatched. There are 16 residues in the CDR3. The chain's CDR3 is CASSSGTGALPYGYTF. The CDR3, as DNA: TGTGCCAGCAGCTCCGGGACAGGGGCCTTACCCTATGGCTACACCTTC.

The chain is built from TRBV4-1 and TRBJ1-2, with D possibly TRBD1 on 6 matching bases. The length of the CDR3 is 14 residues. Deletions cut 0 bases from V and 7 bases from J, with 12 bases between. Per the germline V gene, CDR1 is MGHRA and CDR2 is YSYEKL. CDR3 sequence reads: CASSQERGGTGYTF. CDR3 nucleotide sequence: TGCGCCAGCAGCCAAGAGAGAGGGGGTACTGGCTACACCTTC.